The entry below gives a single TCR beta chain sequence along with its context. Its cognate antigen is unknown. The PCR contained 60 Vbeta and 13 Jbeta primers. Sequenced by immunoSEQ multiplex PCR; TCRdb stores in-frame clones only, minus some. The clone table shows roughly 120,000 clones, with the ten largest holding 0.9% to 1.2%. This entry belongs to a study of cytomegalovirus exposure and HLA in healthy donors. Trimming cost V 0 bases and J 3 bases, with 18 bases left between them. Germline V gene sequence: CDR1 SGHVS, CDR2 FQNEAQ. The CDR3 extends over 17 amino acids. Study-wide points: At a 0.05 false discovery rate, a later analysis found roughly 17,000 TCR beta sequences to be associated with HLA alleles. Likely technical artifact: a cluster of highly shared sequence variants. For most subjects, TCR beta sequences were reported to predict HLA-A and HLA-B alleles with accuracy.

The specimen was PBMCs. This sequence originates from a man younger than 35 in good health and CMV-seronegative. V usage is TRBV7-8 and J usage is TRBJ2-7, with D uncertain. The CDR3 nucleotides are TGTGCCAGCAGCTTAGCGTTTGGTTACAGTGTTGACTACGAGCAGTACTTC. Its protein is CASSLAFGYSVDYEQYF.